This is a list of T cell receptor beta chains from one sample in a study of blood T cells in healthy people across ages. TCRdb recomputed calls from the 5' RACE reads with MiXCR, one row per CDR3 protein. Of a few hundred thousand distinct CDR3 sequences detected, 27% appear once; the ten largest clones hold less than 20%. Sequenced sample: blood. The receptors were gathered from a woman in her 70s in good health. CDR3s include the opening cysteine and the closing phenylalanine or tryptophan. Fields, in order: CDR3 length, D gene, clone size, V gene, J gene, CDR3 protein, CDR3 DNA. The D gene is left open where the match is weak. Clone size is shown for a subset of rows, as once, few, many or a class of expanded clone.

CDR3 length: 13
D gene: -
clone size: few
V gene: TRBV7-2
J gene: TRBJ1-2
CDR3 protein: CASSFSRREGYTF
CDR3 DNA: TGTGCCAGCAGCTTTTCTCGGAGGGAAGGCTACACCTTC

CDR3 length: 14
D gene: -
clone size: -
V gene: TRBV5-1
J gene: TRBJ2-5
CDR3 protein: CASSLAPGLETQYF
CDR3 DNA: TGCGCCAGCAGCTTGGCCCCAGGGTTAGAGACCCAGTACTTC

CDR3 length: 15
D gene: -
clone size: -
V gene: TRBV20-1
J gene: TRBJ2-7
CDR3 protein: CSARDLKGNSYEQYF
CDR3 DNA: TGCAGTGCTAGAGACCTAAAGGGCAACTCCTACGAGCAGTACTTC

CDR3 length: 14
D gene: TRBD2
clone size: few
V gene: TRBV7-2
J gene: TRBJ2-3
CDR3 protein: CASSDSGGTDTQYF
CDR3 DNA: TGTGCCAGCAGCGATAGCGGGGGCACAGATACGCAGTATTTT

CDR3 length: 14
D gene: -
clone size: few
V gene: TRBV29-1
J gene: TRBJ1-1
CDR3 protein: CSVFRGVRNPEAFF
CDR3 DNA: TGCAGCGTTTTCAGGGGAGTTAGGAACCCTGAAGCTTTCTTT

CDR3 length: 15
D gene: -
clone size: -
V gene: TRBV4-1
J gene: TRBJ1-4
CDR3 protein: CASSQDDRGDEKLFF
CDR3 DNA: TGCGCCAGCAGCCAAGACGATAGGGGGGATGAAAAACTGTTTTTT

CDR3 length: 13
D gene: TRBD1
clone size: -
V gene: TRBV12-3/TRBV12-4
J gene: TRBJ2-7
CDR3 protein: CASRKTGSGEQYF
CDR3 DNA: TGTGCCAGCAGAAAGACAGGGTCCGGCGAGCAGTACTTC

CDR3 length: 17
D gene: TRBD1
clone size: -
V gene: TRBV6-5
J gene: TRBJ1-2
CDR3 protein: CASSYSADRGQSYGYTF
CDR3 DNA: TGTGCCAGCAGTTACTCAGCGGACAGGGGGCAGAGCTATGGCTACACCTTC

CDR3 length: 14
D gene: TRBD2
clone size: few
V gene: TRBV7-2
J gene: TRBJ2-1
CDR3 protein: CASSLLLSGGAGFF
CDR3 DNA: TGTGCCAGCAGCTTATTACTGAGCGGGGGGGCGGGGTTCTTC

CDR3 length: 15
D gene: -
clone size: few
V gene: TRBV18
J gene: TRBJ1-1
CDR3 protein: CASSPLGTGGTEAFF
CDR3 DNA: TGTGCCAGCTCACCACTTGGTACGGGGGGCACTGAAGCTTTCTTT

CDR3 length: 14
D gene: -
clone size: few
V gene: TRBV12-3/TRBV12-4
J gene: TRBJ1-2
CDR3 protein: CASGRSYPNYGYTF
CDR3 DNA: TGTGCCAGTGGGAGGTCGTATCCTAACTATGGCTACACCTTC

CDR3 length: 18
D gene: -
clone size: -
V gene: TRBV20-1
J gene: TRBJ1-6
CDR3 protein: CSARDQTGKDLYNSPLHF
CDR3 DNA: TGCAGTGCTAGAGATCAAACAGGGAAGGACCTCTATAATTCACCCCTCCACTTT

CDR3 length: 16
D gene: -
clone size: -
V gene: TRBV5-1
J gene: TRBJ2-2
CDR3 protein: CASSLVSGANTGELFF
CDR3 DNA: TGCGCCAGCAGCTTGGTATCAGGGGCAAACACCGGGGAGCTGTTTTTT

CDR3 length: 14
D gene: TRBD2
clone size: -
V gene: TRBV29-1
J gene: TRBJ2-1
CDR3 protein: CSRGGDLISGEQFF
CDR3 DNA: TGCAGCCGGGGGGGCGATTTGATAAGTGGAGAGCAGTTCTTC

CDR3 length: 15
D gene: -
clone size: few
V gene: TRBV4-2
J gene: TRBJ1-2
CDR3 protein: CASSQDRGASYGYTF
CDR3 DNA: TGTGCCAGCAGCCAAGATCGAGGGGCGAGCTATGGCTACACCTTC